These T cell receptor beta chains were read from a single sample in a study of OX40 agonist ivuxolimab in advanced cancers. Method: immunoSEQ multiplex PCR; TCRdb's copy keeps in-frame clones and lacks some. The data show about 81,000 clones, approximately 79% seen once. Source: CD4+ or CD8+ T cells sorted from blood, taken in a trial of the OX40 agonist ivuxolimab. Source of these receptors: an adult with an advanced solid tumor such as melanoma, head and neck, liver or kidney cancer. Each CDR3 is given with its conserved first and last residue. D genes are given only for firm matches. Clone size is shown for a subset of rows, as once, few, many or a class of expanded clone.

v_call	cdr3_length	d_call	j_call	clone_size	cdr3_nt	cdr3_aa
TRBV28	12	NA	TRBJ1-1	NA	TGTGCCAGCAGGACCCCAGACACTGAAGCTTTCTTT	CASRTPDTEAFF
TRBV6-6	15	TRBD1	TRBJ2-7	NA	TGTGCCAGCAGCCAACGAGGGACAGGGCTGAACGAGCAGTACTTC	CASSQRGTGLNEQYF
TRBV28	13	NA	TRBJ2-3	NA	TGTGCCTCTGCCCCAACCTACACAGATACGCAGTATTTT	CASAPTYTDTQYF
TRBV5-6	12	NA	TRBJ1-5	NA	TGTGCCAGCAGCTTGGTGGGTCAGCCCCAGCATTTT	CASSLVGQPQHF
TRBV28	14	NA	TRBJ1-6	few	TGTGCCAGCACCCCCCGTGGGGGCAATTCACCCCTCCACTTT	CASTPRGGNSPLHF
TRBV7-8	15	NA	TRBJ1-2	NA	TGTGCCAGCAGCTTAGCGCATGGGGTCAACTATGGCTACACCTTC	CASSLAHGVNYGYTF
TRBV7-8	14	NA	TRBJ2-5	NA	TGTGCCAGCAGCCACAGGGTTAATACGGGGACCCAGTACTTC	CASSHRVNTGTQYF
TRBV7-9	15	NA	TRBJ2-3	NA	TGTGCCAGCAGCGGGGTAGGGTCTAGCACAGATACGCAGTATTTT	CASSGVGSSTDTQYF
TRBV13	17	TRBD2	TRBJ2-1	NA	TGTGCCAGCAGCTCCAGGACTAGCGGGAGAGTCTACAATGAGCAGTTCTTC	CASSSRTSGRVYNEQFF
TRBV10-3	15	NA	TRBJ2-7	NA	TGTGCCATCAGTGGGCGGGCTAGCAAAACCTACGAGCAGTACTTC	CAISGRASKTYEQYF
TRBV28	15	TRBD1	TRBJ1-2	few	TGTGCCAGCAGTTTAAGGGACAGGGAGGTCTATGGCTACACCTTC	CASSLRDREVYGYTF
TRBV6-5	15	TRBD1	TRBJ2-5	NA	TGTGCCAGCAGAACCGACAGGGGGCAGAGGGAGACCCAGTACTTC	CASRTDRGQRETQYF
TRBV18	15	NA	TRBJ1-1	NA	TGTGCCAGCTCACCCCAAAAAGAGGTTCGCCCTGAAGCTTTCTTT	CASSPQKEVRPEAFF
TRBV5-1	13	TRBD1	TRBJ1-2	NA	TGCGCCAGCAGCCTAGGGACAGTGGAGGGCTACACCTTC	CASSLGTVEGYTF
TRBV5-4	14	NA	TRBJ2-7	NA	TGTGCCAGCAGCTTGGATAGCAGCCACTACGAGCAGTACTTC	CASSLDSSHYEQYF
TRBV7-2	14	TRBD1	TRBJ2-7	NA	TGTGCCAGCAGCCGCGGGACAGGGATCTACGAGCAGTACTTC	CASSRGTGIYEQYF
TRBV7-9	15	NA	TRBJ2-1	few	TGTGCCAGCAGCTTAGTGGGAGGGGGGAACAATGAGCAGTTCTTC	CASSLVGGGNNEQFF
TRBV28	13	NA	TRBJ1-5	many	TGTGCCAGCCAATTTCGGGGCAATCAGCCCCAGCATTTT	CASQFRGNQPQHF
TRBV29-1	10	TRBD2	TRBJ2-7	NA	TGCAGCGTACGGGAGGACGAGCAGTACTTC	CSVREDEQYF
TRBV28	13	NA	TRBJ1-1	NA	TGTGCCAGCAGACGACAGCCGAACACTGAAGCTTTCTTT	CASRRQPNTEAFF
TRBV27	13	NA	TRBJ2-1	NA	TGTGCCAGCAGCCCGGGACGGTACAATGAGCAGTTCTTC	CASSPGRYNEQFF
TRBV5-4	16	NA	TRBJ2-3	NA	TGTGCCAGCAGCTTGGCATCGAGCGGGAGCACAGATACGCAGTATTTT	CASSLASSGSTDTQYF
TRBV5-4	15	NA	TRBJ2-3	NA	TGTGCCAGCAGCTTGGGTGGCGGGTCTACAGATACGCAGTATTTT	CASSLGGGSTDTQYF
TRBV9	15	NA	TRBJ1-1	NA	TGTGCCAGCAGCAGCCGAGGGGGAGGGATGACTGAAGCTTTCTTT	CASSSRGGGMTEAFF
TRBV7-9	14	TRBD1	TRBJ1-4	few	TGTGCCAGCACGGACAGGGGGCAGGTTGAAAAACTGTTTTTT	CASTDRGQVEKLFF
TRBV7-3	14	NA	TRBJ2-1	few	TGTGCCAGCAGCTTGGAGGGTCTGGCGGATGAGCAGTTCTTC	CASSLEGLADEQFF
TRBV19	15	NA	TRBJ1-2	few	TGTGCCAGTAGTATAACCCGACAGCCTAACTATGGCTACACCTTC	CASSITRQPNYGYTF
TRBV29-1	13	NA	TRBJ2-1	NA	TGCAGCGTAGCAGACGGTAAATACAATGAGCAGTTCTTC	CSVADGKYNEQFF
TRBV11-3	17	TRBD2	TRBJ2-2	NA	TGTGCCAGCGGGGAGGGACTAGCGGGAAATATGGCCGGGGAGCTGTTTTTT	CASGEGLAGNMAGELFF
TRBV4-1	14	NA	TRBJ1-2	few	TGCGCCAGCAGCCACCAACAGGGCTTCTATGGCTACACCTTC	CASSHQQGFYGYTF
TRBV14	14	TRBD2	TRBJ2-5	NA	TGTGCCAGCAGCCCTATAGCGGGAGGGTCCGCCCAGTACTTC	CASSPIAGGSAQYF
TRBV11-2	17	NA	TRBJ2-1	NA	TGTGCCAGCAGCTTAAGAGGAGTTCTGAGCTCCTACAATGAGCAGTTCTTC	CASSLRGVLSSYNEQFF
TRBV19	15	NA	TRBJ2-7	NA	TGTGCCAGTAGTATAACCCCGGGACCTAATACCGAGCAGTACTTC	CASSITPGPNTEQYF
TRBV6-1	13	NA	TRBJ1-2	NA	TGTGCCAGCAGTGAAGTCGCTACTATGGGCTACACCTTC	CASSEVATMGYTF
TRBV7-9	15	NA	TRBJ1-2	NA	TGTGCCAGCAGCTTAGCCGGGCTACTCAACTATGGCTACACCTTC	CASSLAGLLNYGYTF
TRBV6-1	16	TRBD1	TRBJ2-4	NA	TGTGCCAGCAGTGAAGGCCTGACAGGGGTGGAAAACATTCAGTACTTC	CASSEGLTGVENIQYF
TRBV6-1	12	NA	TRBJ2-1	NA	TGTGCCAGCAGGAACCAACGCAGTGAGCAGTTCTTC	CASRNQRSEQFF
TRBV9	15	NA	TRBJ2-2	NA	TGTGCCAGCAGCGCGGGTCGTTTGAACACCGGGGAGCTGTTTTTT	CASSAGRLNTGELFF
TRBV11-2	13	NA	TRBJ2-5	NA	TGTGCCAGCAGCCCCGGCCTCCAAGAGACCCAGTACTTC	CASSPGLQETQYF
TRBV7-9	16	NA	TRBJ1-4	NA	TGTGCCAGCAGCGCAGGAATTCGGTCAGCTAATGAAAAACTGTTTTTT	CASSAGIRSANEKLFF
TRBV7-2	15	TRBD2	TRBJ2-5	NA	TGTGCCAGCAGCTTCGTACTAGCGGGAGCAGAGACCCAGTACTTC	CASSFVLAGAETQYF
TRBV2	15	NA	TRBJ1-6	NA	TGTGCCAGCAGAATGTCTGCGGGGCATAATTCACCCCTCCACTTT	CASRMSAGHNSPLHF
TRBV29-1	13	NA	TRBJ1-5	NA	TGCAGCGTTGGGTCCGGGCGCAATCAGCCCCAGCATTTT	CSVGSGRNQPQHF
TRBV28	13	NA	TRBJ1-1	NA	TGTGCCAGCAGTTTAGCAGGGAGTACTGAAGCTTTCTTT	CASSLAGSTEAFF
TRBV2	14	NA	TRBJ1-2	NA	TGTGCCAGCAGTCTTAAGACAGTAACCTATGGCTACACCTTC	CASSLKTVTYGYTF
TRBV7-8	15	TRBD1	TRBJ1-1	once	TGTGCCAGCAGCCCCCCCGGACAGGGCCACACTGAAGCTTTCTTT	CASSPPGQGHTEAFF
TRBV5-1	16	NA	TRBJ1-1	NA	TGCGCCAGCAGCTTGACAGCCGGATCCACAATGGCTGGTGCTTTCTTT	CASSLTAGSTMAGAFF
TRBV5-1	15	TRBD1	TRBJ2-1	NA	TGCGCCAGCAGCTGGACAGGGGGCTCCTACAATGAGCAGTTCTTC	CASSWTGGSYNEQFF
TRBV7-2	14	NA	TRBJ2-3	NA	TGTGCCAGCAGCACTGGGTTCTCCACAGATACGCAGTATTTT	CASSTGFSTDTQYF
TRBV4-3	15	NA	TRBJ2-4	NA	TGCGCCAGCAGCCAAAGACTGGGGGTGGGAAACATTCAGTACTTC	CASSQRLGVGNIQYF
TRBV27	15	NA	TRBJ1-4	few	TGTGCCAGCAGTTTATTTGGGGGGCGGGCTGAAAAACTGTTTTTT	CASSLFGGRAEKLFF
TRBV5-6	16	TRBD2	TRBJ2-2	NA	TGTGCCAGCAGCTTGGAACTAGCGGGGATCACCGGGGAGCTGTTTTTT	CASSLELAGITGELFF
TRBV4-3	18	TRBD1	TRBJ2-1	NA	TGCGCCAGCAGCCAATCATCTCCCCATCAGGACAGGGCTCAGGAGCAGTTCTTC	CASSQSSPHQDRAQEQFF
TRBV7-8	18	NA	TRBJ1-4	NA	TGTGCCAGCAGCTTAGCGGCCGGGATTCTAGGGCCTAATGAAAAACTGTTTTTT	CASSLAAGILGPNEKLFF
TRBV7-9	13	TRBD1	TRBJ2-7	few	TGTGCCAGCAGCTTGACAGGGGACTACGAGCAGTACTTC	CASSLTGDYEQYF
TRBV6-4	13	NA	TRBJ2-4	NA	TGTGCCAGCAGTGGTCAGCGAGAAAACATTCAGTACTTC	CASSGQRENIQYF
TRBV10-1	14	TRBD2	TRBJ2-3	NA	TGCGCCAGTCCACGTGATAGCGGGACAGATACGCAGTATTTT	CASPRDSGTDTQYF